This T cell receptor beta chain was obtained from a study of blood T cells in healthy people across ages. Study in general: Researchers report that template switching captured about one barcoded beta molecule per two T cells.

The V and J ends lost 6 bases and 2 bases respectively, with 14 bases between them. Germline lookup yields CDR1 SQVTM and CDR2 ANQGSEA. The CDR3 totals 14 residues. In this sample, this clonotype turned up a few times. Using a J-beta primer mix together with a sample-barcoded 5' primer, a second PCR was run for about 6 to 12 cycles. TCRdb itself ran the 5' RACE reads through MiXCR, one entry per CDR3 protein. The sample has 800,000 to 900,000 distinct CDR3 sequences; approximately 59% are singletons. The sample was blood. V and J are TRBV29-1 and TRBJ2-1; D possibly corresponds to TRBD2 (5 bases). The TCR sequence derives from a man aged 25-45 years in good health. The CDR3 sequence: CSVRALDAYNEQFF. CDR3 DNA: TGCAGCGTCAGAGCACTAGATGCCTACAATGAGCAGTTCTTC.